These 24 T cell receptor beta chains originate from one sample sequenced in a study of T cell responses to AZD1222 COVID-19 vaccine. The repertoire was sequenced with immunoSEQ multiplex PCR; TCRdb's copy has only in-frame clones and lacks some. This table has some 110,000 clones, approximately 89% appearing once. The specimen was peripheral blood, collected on day 0 of AZD1222 vaccination. The receptors originated from an adult in good health.

The CDR3 reads CASSQAGNTIYF. The CDR3 nucleotides read TGCGCCAGCAGCCAAGCTGGAAACACCATATATTTT. V gene TRBV4-1 combines with J gene TRBJ1-3; D unclear. Deletions cut 1 base from V and 2 bases from J, with 0 bases between. The CDR3 has 12 residues. Germline V lookup: CDR1 MGHRA, CDR2 YSYEKL.

The rearrangement uses TRBV7-3 and TRBJ2-5; no firm D call. The CDR3 extends over 13 amino acids. The V end lost 0 bases, the J end lost 5 bases, and 7 bases lay between the germline ends. Germline V gene data show CDR1 as SGHTA and CDR2 as FQGTGA. CDR3 DNA: TGTGCCAGCAGCTTAACTCTAGACGAGACCCAGTACTTC. Protein product: CASSLTLDETQYF.

The gene calls are TRBV6-2 or TRBV6-3 and TRBJ1-4; D is possibly TRBD1 (5 bases). Trimming removed 2 bases at V and 8 bases at J, with 9 bases between. The germline V gene has CDR1 MNHEY and CDR2 SVGEGT. This CDR3 is 13 amino acids long. CDR3 amino acids: CASSYGGGEKLFF. Here the CDR3 DNA reads TGTGCCAGCAGTTACGGGGGTGGGGAAAAACTGTTTTTT.

The table lists this clone with a few counts. The gene calls are TRBV5-1 and TRBJ1-1; D is uncertain. Trimming stripped 1 base from V and 4 bases from J, with 8 bases between. This CDR3 is 13 amino acids long. The germline V gene encodes CDR1 SGHRS and CDR2 YFSETQ. The CDR3 bases are TGCGCCAGCAGCTTGTCGGTGGGCACTGAAGCTTTCTTT. Translation: CASSLSVGTEAFF.

CDR3 sequence reads: CASNREYYGYTF. The CDR3 coding sequence is TGTGCCAGCAATCGGGAGTATTATGGCTACACCTTC. V is TRBV2 and J is TRBJ1-2; no reliable D call. Germline V gene lookup returns CDR1 SNHLY and CDR2 FYNNEI. Trimming took off 7 bases at V and 5 bases at J, with 11 bases between the two ends. The CDR3 totals 12 residues.

This chain links TRBV19 with TRBJ2-4, with 7 bases matching TRBD1. Germline V gene lookup returns CDR1 LNHDA and CDR2 SQIVND (reference sequence). The CDR3 has 15 amino acids. The ends lost 8 bases at V and 0 bases at J; junction bases unmatched: 7. The CDR3 is CASSTGTTAKNIQYF. CDR3 coding DNA: TGTGCCAGTTCGACAGGGACCACAGCCAAAAACATTCAGTACTTC.

The chain couples TRBV19 to TRBJ1-3; D remains ambiguous. The V and J ends lost 4 bases and 5 bases respectively, with 9 bases between them. Germline values: CDR1 LNHDA, CDR2 SQIVND (reference sequence). The CDR3 loop spans 13 amino acids. CDR3 DNA sequence: TGTGCCAGTAGTACCTGGGTTCGAAACACCATATATTTT. It specifies CASSTWVRNTIYF.

This clone was counted a single time. This sequence joins TRBV2 and TRBJ1-1; D gene unclear. The germline V and J ends were trimmed by 4 bases and 0 bases, with 6 bases remaining between them. Germline CDR1 reads SNHLY; CDR2 reads FYNNEI. The CDR3 covers 13 residues. CDR3 sequence reads: CASSANLNTEAFF. The CDR3 region has the DNA TGTGCCAGCAGTGCCAATCTGAACACTGAAGCTTTCTTT.

The V call is TRBV18, the J call TRBJ1-2; D perhaps matches TRBD1 (5 bases). Trimming stripped 4 bases from V and 0 bases from J, with 21 bases between. This CDR3 region has 18 residues. Germline V lookup: CDR1 KGHSH, CDR2 LQKENI. CDR3 amino acids: CASSLSSPSVQANYGYTF. Written as DNA, the CDR3 is TGTGCCAGCTCACTCTCTAGCCCGTCCGTACAGGCTAACTATGGCTACACCTTC.

The chain carries TRBV5-5 and TRBJ2-7; possible D gene TRBD1, 5 bases. The germline V gene has CDR1 SGHKS and CDR2 YYEKEE (reference sequence). Trimming took 4 bases from V and 1 from J, leaving 15 bases between them. The CDR3 is 15 residues long. The CDR3 is CASSTTAGLSYEQYF. The DNA of the CDR3 is TGTGCCAGCAGCACGACTGCAGGGCTTTCCTACGAGCAGTACTTC.

In DNA, the CDR3 is TGTGCCAGCAGCCGGACAGGGGGCAATCAGCCCCAGCATTTT. Amino acids: CASSRTGGNQPQHF. The chain employs TRBV6-5 and TRBJ1-5; 9 bases map to TRBD1. The trim removed 6 bases at V and 2 bases at J, leaving 2 bases unmatched. This CDR3 has 14 residues. The germline gives CDR1 MNHEY, CDR2 SVGAGI.

The chain has TRBV4-2 and TRBJ2-7; the D call may be TRBD1 or TRBD2 (5 bases each). Germline V gene data show CDR1 as LGHNA and CDR2 as YNFKEQ. This CDR3 has 16 residues. Trimming shortened V by 0 bases and J by 2 bases, and 14 bases separated the two germline ends. The CDR3 DNA reads as TGTGCCAGCAGCCAAGACTCGATGGGGGAACCCTACGAGCAGTACTTC. As protein: CASSQDSMGEPYEQYF.

The chain has TRBV2 and TRBJ1-4, with 7 bases identical to TRBD1. The CDR3 is made up of 19 amino acids. From germline, CDR1 is SNHLY and CDR2 FYNNEI. V lost 6 bases, J lost 0 bases, and 16 bases stayed unmatched. The CDR3: CASRVPRDRIVATNEKLFF. The CDR3 nucleotides are TGTGCCAGCAGAGTTCCCCGGGACAGAATCGTTGCAACTAATGAAAAACTGTTTTTT.

This clone was observed a few times. The gene calls are TRBV5-1 and TRBJ2-5; D unresolved. The CDR3 spans 14 residues. CDR1 is SGHRS, CDR2 YFSETQ, per germline. V was pared by 1 base and J by 5 bases, with 12 bases between. In DNA form, the CDR3 reads TGCGCCAGCAGCTTGTCTGCTAGGCGGGAGACCCAGTACTTC. Amino acids: CASSLSARRETQYF.

This clone was picked up a small number of times. This sequence joins TRBV18 and TRBJ1-2; D gene unclear. Germline V gives CDR1 KGHSH, CDR2 LQKENI. The CDR3 loop spans 15 amino acids. V was trimmed by 8 bases and J by 2 bases, leaving 18 bases between them. The chain's CDR3 is CASHVRPGENYGYTF. The CDR3 DNA reads as TGTGCCAGCCACGTAAGACCCGGGGAGAACTATGGCTACACCTTC.

V and J are TRBV11-2 and TRBJ2-5; D is perhaps TRBD2 (7 bases). The CDR3 is 15 residues long. From germline, CDR1 is SGHAT and CDR2 FQNNGV. V was trimmed by 6 bases and J by 5 bases, leaving 19 bases between them. The CDR3 nucleotides are TGTGCCAGCAGTATAGTGGGGGGGCCACTGGAGACCCAGTACTTC. It translates to CASSIVGGPLETQYF.

This rearrangement joins TRBV6-2 or TRBV6-3 to TRBJ1-2; 12 bases fit TRBD1. CDR1 MNHEY and CDR2 SVGEGT come from the germline V gene. The length of the CDR3 is 17 residues. J lost 8 bases, V lost 0 bases, and 10 bases had no gene match. In DNA, the CDR3 is TGTGCCAGCAGTTACTCCGGCCCGGGACAGGGGGCGGGAGGCTACACCTTC. Residues: CASSYSGPGQGAGGYTF.

V gene TRBV7-9 combines with J gene TRBJ2-3; 9 nucleotides agree with TRBD2. There are 18 residues in the CDR3. Germline trimming cut 5 bases from V and 0 bases from J; bases unmatched to any gene: 12. CDR1 SEHNR and CDR2 FQNEAQ come from the germline V gene (reference sequence). The DNA for the CDR3 is TGTGCCAGCAGCCCAGCCGTGGCGGGGGGGCCGAGCACAGATACGCAGTATTTT. Amino acids: CASSPAVAGGPSTDTQYF. The full variable domain, its missing parts supplied by reference TRBV7-9 and TRBJ2-3, is DTGVSQNPRHKITKRGQNVTFRCDPISEHNRLYWYRQTLGQGPEFLTYFQNEAQLEKSRLLSDRFSAERPKGSFSTLEIQRTEQGDSAMYLCASSPAVAGGPSTDTQYFGPGTRLTVL.

The V and J genes are TRBV14 and TRBJ2-5, with D perhaps matching TRBD1 (6 bases). Germline V gives CDR1 SGHDN, CDR2 FVKESK. Trimming stripped 7 bases from V and 3 bases from J, with 12 bases between. The CDR3 spans 13 residues. The DNA for the CDR3 is TGTGCCAGCATGAGTACAGGGAAAGAGACCCAGTACTTC. Translating it yields CASMSTGKETQYF.

The V call is TRBV6-1, the J call TRBJ1-1; 8 bases agree with TRBD1. The CDR3 extends over 14 amino acids. Germline trimming cut 3 bases from V and 10 bases from J; bases unmatched to any gene: 10. Per germline, CDR1 MNHNS and CDR2 SASEGT. CDR3 coding DNA: TGTGCCAGCAGTGACACAGGGGGTGACACTAGAGCTTTCTTT. Its translation is CASSDTGGDTRAFF.

The CDR3, as DNA: TGTGCCAGCAGTGAAAGGAACCCCCCCTACGAGCAGTACTTC. As protein: CASSERNPPYEQYF. This chain uses TRBV2 with TRBJ2-7; D uncertain. V was trimmed by 2 bases and J by 2 bases, leaving 10 bases between them. Germline CDR1 and CDR2: SNHLY and FYNNEI. This CDR3 spans 14 amino acids.

The CDR3 DNA reads as TGTGCCAGCAGCTTAGTTTACGTCGGGTTTGAAAGGGAGCTGTTTTTT. Translation gives CASSLVYVGFERELFF. The J gene is TRBJ2-2, the V gene TRBV11-2; unclear D gene. V was cut by 1 base and J by 9 bases, with 18 bases left in between. CDR1 is SGHAT and CDR2 is FQNNGV in the germline V gene. The CDR3 extends over 16 amino acids.

The chain links TRBV7-8 to TRBJ1-4, with no clear D. CDR1 is SGHVS, CDR2 FQNEAQ, per germline. The V end was cut by 0 bases, the J end by 0 bases, with 11 bases between. CDR3 length: 17 amino acids. The CDR3 region has the DNA TGTGCCAGCAGCTTAGCGCTAAGACGTGCAACTAATGAAAAACTGTTTTTT. Its protein is CASSLALRRATNEKLFF.

The V gene is TRBV9, the J gene TRBJ1-2, with a possible D match to TRBD1 (5 bases). Germline CDR1 is SGDLS and CDR2 is YYNGEE. Trimming cost V 0 bases and J 7 bases, with 7 bases left between them. The CDR3 runs 12 residues. The CDR3: CASSVDGGGYTF. In nucleotides, the CDR3 is TGTGCCAGCAGCGTAGACGGGGGTGGCTACACCTTC.